A single sample is the source of the 9 T cell receptor beta chains below, sequenced in a study of T cell responses to AZD1222 COVID-19 vaccine. This table comes from immunoSEQ multiplex PCR, and its TCRdb copy is limited to in-frame clones, with some not included. The sample shows about 130,000 clones, 80% to 90% of them seen only once. The material was peripheral blood, obtained on day 0 of AZD1222 vaccination. The receptors were sampled from an adult in good health.

This chain links TRBV2 with TRBJ2-3; TRBD2 matches 9 bases. Germline-derived CDR1 and CDR2 are SNHLY and FYNNEI. J was trimmed by 7 bases and V by 4 bases; bases with no gene match: 9. The CDR3 totals 15 residues. In nucleotides, the CDR3 is TGTGCCAGCAGTGTCCTGCCAGGGACTAGCAATACGCAGTATTTT. Translating it yields CASSVLPGTSNTQYF.

The rearrangement uses TRBV27 and TRBJ1-5; D is unclear. V was pared by 6 bases and J by 9 bases, with 15 bases between. In germline, CDR1 is MNHEY, CDR2 SMNVEV (reference sequence). This CDR3 spans 13 amino acids. As DNA, the CDR3 is TGTGCCAGCAGGGCGGGAGTATTTCTGCCCCAGCATTTT. It encodes CASRAGVFLPQHF.

This clone was detected only a few times. The V gene is TRBV27, the J gene TRBJ2-7, with 9 bases fitting TRBD2. V gave up 8 bases and J gave up 7 bases; unmatched junction bases: 12. Germline lookup yields CDR1 MNHEY and CDR2 SMNVEV (reference sequence). This CDR3 is built from 14 residues. CDR3 protein: CASQLLAGQYEQYF. The CDR3 nucleotides are TGTGCCAGCCAATTACTAGCGGGCCAGTATGAGCAGTACTTC.

This chain joins TRBV29-1 and TRBJ1-1; perhaps TRBD1 as D (5 bases). The CDR3 sequence is 12 residues long. The V gene lost 5 bases and the J gene lost 4 bases, with 11 bases spanning the gap. Germline V gene sequence: CDR1 SQVTM, CDR2 ANQGSEA. CDR3 loop: CSVNGGGTEAFF. DNA of the CDR3: TGCAGCGTTAACGGGGGTGGCACTGAAGCTTTCTTT.

This chain joins TRBV4-1 and TRBJ1-6, with a tentative D call TRBD1 (6 bases). The germline V gene has CDR1 MGHRA and CDR2 YSYEKL. Trimming removed 6 bases from V and 5 bases from J, with 17 bases in between. The CDR3 is 16 residues long. CDR3 residues: CASRDTGGAHNSPLHF. CDR3 DNA: TGCGCCAGCAGGGACACGGGGGGCGCCCATAATTCACCCCTCCACTTT.

On this clone: Other DNA variants within this sample encode the same CDR3. The chain is built from TRBV6-2 or TRBV6-3 and TRBJ1-1, with 7 bases lining up with TRBD1. V lost 2 bases, J lost 2 bases, and 2 bases stayed unmatched. This CDR3 has 14 amino acids. Germline V lookup: CDR1 MNHEY, CDR2 SVGEGT. DNA for the CDR3: TGTGCCAGCAGTTACGCAGGGGGAAACACTGAAGCTTTCTTT. This encodes CASSYAGGNTEAFF.

The rearrangement uses TRBV27 and TRBJ2-7; the D gene could be TRBD1 or TRBD2 (5 bases each). The CDR3 has 14 amino acids. Trimming took 4 bases from V and 2 from J, leaving 12 bases between them. Germline V gene data show CDR1 as MNHEY and CDR2 as SMNVEV (reference sequence). CDR3 in amino acids: CASSYMGTPYEQYF. The CDR3 coding sequence is TGTGCCAGCAGTTACATGGGGACCCCCTACGAGCAGTACTTC.

The rearrangement uses TRBV19 and TRBJ2-1; D gene ambiguous. This CDR3 has 14 residues. The germline V gene has CDR1 LNHDA and CDR2 SQIVND (reference sequence). The V gene lost 4 bases and the J gene lost 6 bases, with 13 bases spanning the gap. CDR3 residues: CASSRLVVGNEQFF. CDR3 nucleotides: TGTGCCAGTAGTAGGCTAGTGGTGGGCAATGAGCAGTTCTTC. The full variable domain, with the rest looked up from reference TRBV19 and TRBJ2-1, is DGGITQSPKYLFRKEGQNVTLSCEQNLNHDAMYWYRQDPGQGLRLIYYSQIVNDFQKGDIAEGYSVSREKKESFPLTVTSAQKNPTAFYLCASSRLVVGNEQFFGPGTRLTVL.

The chain employs TRBV6-6 and TRBJ1-1, with D possibly matching TRBD1 (5 bases). The CDR3 has 15 residues. Germline V gives CDR1 MNHNY, CDR2 SVGAGI (reference sequence). V was shortened by 5 bases and J by 1 base, with 14 bases between the two germline ends. CDR3 nucleotide sequence: TGTGCCAGCAGTCACCCCAGGGACCGGAACACTGAAGCTTTCTTT. Protein sequence: CASSHPRDRNTEAFF.